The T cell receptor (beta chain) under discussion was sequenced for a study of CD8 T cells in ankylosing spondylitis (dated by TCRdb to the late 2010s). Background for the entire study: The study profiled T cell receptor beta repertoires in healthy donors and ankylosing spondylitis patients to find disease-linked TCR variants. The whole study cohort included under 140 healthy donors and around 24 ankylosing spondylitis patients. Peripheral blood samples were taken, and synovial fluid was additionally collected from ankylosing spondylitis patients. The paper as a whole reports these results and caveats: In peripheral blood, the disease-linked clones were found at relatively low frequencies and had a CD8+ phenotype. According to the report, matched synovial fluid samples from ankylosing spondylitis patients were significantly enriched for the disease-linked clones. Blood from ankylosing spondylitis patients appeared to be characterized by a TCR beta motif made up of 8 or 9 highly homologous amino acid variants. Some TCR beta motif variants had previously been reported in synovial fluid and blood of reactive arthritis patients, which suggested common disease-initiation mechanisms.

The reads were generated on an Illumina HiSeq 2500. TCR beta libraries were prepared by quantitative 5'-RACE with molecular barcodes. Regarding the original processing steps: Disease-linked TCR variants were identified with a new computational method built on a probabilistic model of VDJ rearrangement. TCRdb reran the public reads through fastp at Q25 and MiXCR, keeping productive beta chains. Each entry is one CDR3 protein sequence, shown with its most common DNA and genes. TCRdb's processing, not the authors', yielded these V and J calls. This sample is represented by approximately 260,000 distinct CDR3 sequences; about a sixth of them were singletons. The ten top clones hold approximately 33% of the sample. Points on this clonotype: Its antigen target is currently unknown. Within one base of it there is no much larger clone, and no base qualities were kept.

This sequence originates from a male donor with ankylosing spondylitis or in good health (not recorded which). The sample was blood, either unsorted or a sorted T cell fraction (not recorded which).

The DNA sequence reads TGCGCCAGCAGCCAAGAGGAAGCGGGATTAGCCTACGAGCAGTACTTC. It translates to CASSQEEAGLAYEQYF. Recombination joined TRBV4-1 with TRBJ2-7, and 7 bases in between align with TRBD2. CDR1 and CDR2, per the germline V gene, are MGHRA and YSYEKL. Trimming leaves V shorter by 0 bases and J shorter by 2 bases, with the junction holding 7 bases beyond the gene matches. Including cysteine and phenylalanine, the CDR3 has 16 amino acids. Just the 48-base CDR3 DNA is kept, in frame starting at base 1.